The 23 T cell receptor beta chains below come from one sample, sequenced in a study of vaccination and CD4 T cells after COVID-19. Their cognate antigens are unknown. Described treatment: 10-day PBMC culture with coronavirus spike peptide pools or control peptides (ViraFEST assay). Oncomine TCR Beta short-read sequencing was applied to DNA from cultured CD4+ T cells. TCRdb used MiXCR to reprocess the PCR reads, holding one entry per CDR3 protein. The sample has about 14,000 distinct CDR3 sequences; around 53% are singletons. The material was CD4+ T cells from blood, cultured in vitro, obtained before SARS-CoV-2 vaccination. Receptors were obtained from a human donor who had recovered from COVID-19.

The chain joins TRBV29-1 to TRBJ1-3; D gene uncertain. CDR1 is SQVTM, CDR2 ANQGSEA, per germline. V was cut by 5 bases and J by 0 bases, with 11 bases left in between. The CDR3 is 14 residues long. CDR3 region: CSVNGQYSGNTIYF. The CDR3 DNA reads TGCAGCGTTAATGGGCAGTACTCTGGAAACACCATATATTTT.

This clonotype has a handful of counts. This rearrangement joins TRBV7-9 to TRBJ2-2, with 7 bases aligning to TRBD2. Germline V CDR1 and CDR2: SEHNR, FQNEAQ (reference sequence). The V segment lost 4 bases and the J segment 7 bases; nucleotides outside the gene matches: 12. The CDR3 spans 16 residues. The CDR3 region is CASSSPWRGIGGELFF. CDR3 DNA sequence: TGTGCCAGCAGCTCCCCTTGGCGGGGGATCGGCGGGGAGCTGTTTTTT.

This clonotype ranks as medium-sized. The J gene is TRBJ2-3, the V gene TRBV23-1; D gene unclear. TRBV23-1 is an ORF, with its function uncertain. This CDR3 has 14 amino acids. Trimming pared 3 bases from V and 2 bases from J, leaving 9 bases between. The CDR3 sequence: CASSHGRYTDTQYF. The CDR3 nucleotides are TGCGCCAGCAGTCATGGACGTTACACAGATACGCAGTATTTT.

The rearrangement joins TRBV20-1 to TRBJ1-5; tentatively, D is TRBD1 (6 bases). Germline V gene data show CDR1 as DFQATT and CDR2 as SNEGSKA (reference sequence). The CDR3 sequence is 14 residues long. Trimming took off 6 bases at V and 2 bases at J, with 14 bases between the two ends. Written as DNA, the CDR3 is TGCAGTGCCATGGGGGGCAGGGGCAATCAGCCCCAGCATTTT. Translated: CSAMGGRGNQPQHF.

V is TRBV27 and J is TRBJ1-2; the D gene is possibly TRBD1 (5 bases). Germline V gene data show CDR1 as MNHEY and CDR2 as SMNVEV (reference sequence). The CDR3 contains 14 residues. V was pared by 2 bases and J by 7 bases, with 14 bases between. The CDR3 coding sequence is TGTGCCAGCAGTTTACTCGGGGGTTCGGGTGGCTACACCTTC. The encoded protein is CASSLLGGSGGYTF.

This clonotype was seen only a few times. The V and J genes are TRBV7-9 and TRBJ2-1, with 13 bases fitting TRBD2. The CDR3 sequence is 16 residues long. Trimming cost V 5 bases and J 0 bases; bases outside gene matches: 1. Germline CDR1 reads SEHNR; CDR2 reads FQNEAQ (reference sequence). In nucleotides, the CDR3 is TGTGCCAGCAGCCGGACTAGCGGGAGCTCCTACAATGAGCAGTTCTTC. This translates into CASSRTSGSSYNEQFF.

In its sample, this clonotype was seen a few times. V gene TRBV24-1 combines with J gene TRBJ2-5; TRBD1 agrees at 8 bases. V shed 4 bases and J 5 bases; nucleotides not matched to a gene: 8. This CDR3 has 15 residues. Looked up from germline, CDR1 is KGHDR and CDR2 is SFDVKD. The CDR3 coding sequence is TGTGCCACCAGTGACCCCGGACAGGGTTCGGAGACCCAGTACTTC. Its protein product is CATSDPGQGSETQYF.

The sample holds a few counts of this clonotype. V usage is TRBV12-3 or TRBV12-4 and J usage is TRBJ1-5; TRBD1 might be the D (6 bases). V was shortened by 5 bases and J by 7 bases, with 18 bases between the two germline ends. The CDR3 has 15 amino acids. The CDR3 nucleotides read TGTGCCAGCAGTCCGCATGGAACAGGGTACCAGCCCCAGCATTTT. Amino acids: CASSPHGTGYQPQHF.

This clonotype was counted a few times. The rearrangement uses TRBV11-2 and TRBJ2-7; D remains ambiguous. Per the germline V gene, CDR1 is SGHAT and CDR2 is FQNNGV. V lost 5 bases, J lost 9 bases, and 11 bases lay in between. The CDR3 is 11 residues long. CDR3 coding DNA: TGTGCCAGCAGCCCGTCGGTGGGGCAGTACTTC. Residues: CASSPSVGQYF.

The chain is built from TRBV7-9 and TRBJ1-1; 10 nucleotides match TRBD1. With 3 bases clipped from V and 7 bases from J, the junction kept 2 bases outside the gene matches. The CDR3 sequence is 13 residues long. The germline gives CDR1 SEHNR, CDR2 FQNEAQ (reference sequence). In nucleotides, the CDR3 is TGTGCCAGCAGCTTGGGACAGGGGCGTGAAGCTTTCTTT. Amino acids: CASSLGQGREAFF.

CDR3 sequence (DNA): TGTGCCAGCAGATCACTCACAGATACGCAGTATTTT. As protein: CASRSLTDTQYF. The chain has TRBV6-1 and TRBJ2-3; D is uncertain. CDR1 MNHNS and CDR2 SASEGT come from the germline V gene. Trimming left V 6 bases short and J 2 bases short, with 6 bases between. CDR3 size: 12 residues.

There are a few counts of this clonotype. The chain combines TRBV7-8 with TRBJ2-3; the D gene is possibly TRBD2 (5 bases). Germline CDR1 reads SGHVS; CDR2 reads FQNEAQ. V was shortened by 2 bases and J by 4 bases, with 10 bases between the two germline ends. The CDR3 has 14 amino acids. CDR3 in amino acids: CASSLRGFADTQYF. CDR3 bases: TGTGCCAGCAGCTTACGCGGGTTTGCAGATACGCAGTATTTT.

The chain has TRBV19 and TRBJ2-7; 7 positions match TRBD1. CDR1 LNHDA and CDR2 SQIVND come from the germline V gene (reference sequence). V lost 6 bases, J lost 5 bases, and 13 bases stayed unmatched. This CDR3 is 15 amino acids long. The CDR3 nucleotides read TGTGCCAGTAGCGAGACGGGACAGTTCGGCCACGAGCAGTACTTC. Translated, it gives CASSETGQFGHEQYF.

This clonotype counts as medium-sized. J is TRBJ1-5 and V is TRBV6-1; 8 bases map to TRBD1. The CDR3 consists of 15 residues. V trimming: 6 bases; J trimming: 4 bases; junction bases outside the gene matches: 8. Germline V gene lookup returns CDR1 MNHNS and CDR2 SASEGT. The DNA for the CDR3 is TGTGCCAGCAGCGACGACAGGGGACGAAATCAGCCCCAGCATTTT. This codes for CASSDDRGRNQPQHF.

This chain joins TRBV6-7 and TRBJ1-1; D is undetermined. TRBV6-7 is assigned to the ORF class and has an uncertain function. V lost 2 bases to trimming and J lost 0 bases, with 7 bases between them. This CDR3 comprises 14 residues. The CDR3: CASSYQLMNTEAFF. DNA of the CDR3: TGTGCCAGCAGTTACCAACTTATGAACACTGAAGCTTTCTTT.

This clonotype appeared once. The junction departs from germline at one end; a sequencing error may be responsible. This chain connects TRBV25-1 to TRBJ1-2, with 7 bases fitting TRBD1. This CDR3 is 13 amino acids long. CDR1 is MGHDK, CDR2 SYGVNS, per germline. In DNA form, the CDR3 reads TGTGCCAGCAGAGAACAGGGGACCTATGGCTACGCCTTC. Translated, it gives CASREQGTYGYAF.

The chain uses TRBV5-1 and TRBJ2-3; TRBD2 is a possible D gene (6 bases). Trimming shortened V by 0 bases and J by 1 base, and 9 bases separated the two germline ends. Germline values: CDR1 SGHRS, CDR2 YFSETQ. The CDR3 sequence is 15 residues long. CDR3 sequence reads: CASSLGRGRTDTQYF. The CDR3 nucleotides read TGCGCCAGCAGCTTGGGGCGGGGACGCACAGATACGCAGTATTTT.

The chain couples TRBV7-9 to TRBJ2-1; 12 bases line up with TRBD2. The CDR3 contains 20 residues. Germline V gene lookup returns CDR1 SEHNR and CDR2 FQNEAQ (reference sequence). The V gene end was trimmed by 5 bases and the J gene end by 0 bases; junction bases not matched to a gene: 14. CDR3 coding DNA: TGTGCCAGCAGCCATACGAGGGCTAGCGGGAGGGCTATCTCCTACAATGAGCAGTTCTTC. It translates to CASSHTRASGRAISYNEQFF.

The chain is built from TRBV5-1 and TRBJ1-5; 9 bases agree with TRBD1. CDR1 is SGHRS and CDR2 is YFSETQ in the germline V gene. J was trimmed by 5 bases and V by 2 bases; bases with no gene match: 8. This CDR3 is built from 16 residues. The CDR3 loop reads CASSFAPGQGHQPQHF. As DNA, the CDR3 is TGCGCCAGCAGCTTCGCCCCGGGACAGGGTCATCAGCCCCAGCATTTT.

This chain uses TRBV21-1 with TRBJ1-5. TRBV21-1 is noted as a pseudogene. This CDR3 has 14 residues. The CDR3 region is CASSKGGYIRPQHF. The DNA of the CDR3 is TGTGCCAGCAGTAAAGGAGGATACATACGGCCCCAGCATTTT.

V gene TRBV28 combines with J gene TRBJ2-7; 9 nucleotides align to TRBD1. V dropped 7 bases and J dropped 4; count of bases not matched to a gene: 5. CDR3 length: 13 amino acids. Germline CDR1 is MDHEN and CDR2 is SYDVKM. This chain's CDR3 is CASNRDRVYEQYF. The CDR3 DNA sequence: TGTGCCAGCAACCGGGACAGGGTTTACGAGCAGTACTTC.

This sequence joins TRBV10-3 and TRBJ2-5; TRBD1 matches 9 bases. The trim removed 3 bases at V and 5 bases at J, leaving 7 bases unmatched. The V gene's germline CDR1 is ENHRY and CDR2 SYGVKD. This CDR3 contains 15 residues. This chain's CDR3 is CAISESTGGEETQYF. Here the CDR3 DNA reads TGTGCCATCAGTGAATCAACAGGGGGCGAGGAGACCCAGTACTTC.

This clonotype was seen only a few times. The chain links TRBV20-1 to TRBJ2-1; TRBD1 aligns across 10 bases. Germline CDR1 DFQATT, CDR2 SNEGSKA (reference sequence). The CDR3 totals 15 residues. Losses at the gene ends were 6 bases for V and 1 base for J; bases not matched to a gene: 6. CDR3 nucleotides: TGCAGTGCGCAGACAGGGGGCATATCCTACAATGAGCAGTTCTTC. As protein: CSAQTGGISYNEQFF.